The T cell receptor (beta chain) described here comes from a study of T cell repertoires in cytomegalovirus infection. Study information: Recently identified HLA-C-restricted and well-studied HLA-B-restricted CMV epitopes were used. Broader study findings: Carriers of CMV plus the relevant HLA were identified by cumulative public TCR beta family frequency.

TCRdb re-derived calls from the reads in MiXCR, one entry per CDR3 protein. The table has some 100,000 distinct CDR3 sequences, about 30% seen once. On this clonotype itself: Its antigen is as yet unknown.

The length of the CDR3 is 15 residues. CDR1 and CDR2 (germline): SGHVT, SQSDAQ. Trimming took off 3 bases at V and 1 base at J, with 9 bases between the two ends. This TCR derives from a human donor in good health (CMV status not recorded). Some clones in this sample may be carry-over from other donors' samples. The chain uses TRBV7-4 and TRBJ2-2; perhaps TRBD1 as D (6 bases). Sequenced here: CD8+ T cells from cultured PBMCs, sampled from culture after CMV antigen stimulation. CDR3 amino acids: CASSFTTGNTGELFF. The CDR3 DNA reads TGTGCCAGCAGCTTCACGACAGGGAACACCGGGGAGCTGTTTTTT.